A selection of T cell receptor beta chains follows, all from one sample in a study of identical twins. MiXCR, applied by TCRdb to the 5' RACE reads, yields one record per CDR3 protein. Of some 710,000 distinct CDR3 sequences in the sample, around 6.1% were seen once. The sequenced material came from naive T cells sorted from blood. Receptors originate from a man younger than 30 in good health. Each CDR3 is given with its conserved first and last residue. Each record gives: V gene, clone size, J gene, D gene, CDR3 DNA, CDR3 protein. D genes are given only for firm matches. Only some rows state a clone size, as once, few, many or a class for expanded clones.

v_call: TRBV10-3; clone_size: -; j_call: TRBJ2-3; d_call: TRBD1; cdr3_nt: TGTGCCATCAGCTACGGGACAGGGGGCACAGATACGCAGTATTTT; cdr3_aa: CAISYGTGGTDTQYF
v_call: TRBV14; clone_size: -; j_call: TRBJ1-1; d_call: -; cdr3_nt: TGTGCCAGCAGCCAAGATTACGGGTTGAACACTGAAGCTTTCTTT; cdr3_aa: CASSQDYGLNTEAFF
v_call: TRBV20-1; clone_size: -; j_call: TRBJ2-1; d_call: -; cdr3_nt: TGCAGTGCGATGGGGCCTTTCGCGCAGTTCTTC; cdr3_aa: CSAMGPFAQFF
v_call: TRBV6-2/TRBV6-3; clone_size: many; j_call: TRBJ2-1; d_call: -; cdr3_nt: TGTGCCAGCAGTAAGGAAAACTTCCTCTTC; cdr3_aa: CASSKENFLF
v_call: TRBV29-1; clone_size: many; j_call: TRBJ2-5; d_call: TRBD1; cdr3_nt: TGCAGCGTGGACAGGGAAAAAGAGACCCAGTACTTC; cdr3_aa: CSVDREKETQYF
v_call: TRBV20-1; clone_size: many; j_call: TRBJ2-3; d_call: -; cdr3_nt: TGCAGTGCTAGACGGGGCTATGGGGATACGCAGTATTTT; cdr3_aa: CSARRGYGDTQYF
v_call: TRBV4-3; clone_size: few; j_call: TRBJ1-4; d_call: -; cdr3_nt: TGCGCCAGCAGCCAAGATTCAGGTCTCGAAAAACTGTTTTTT; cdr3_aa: CASSQDSGLEKLFF
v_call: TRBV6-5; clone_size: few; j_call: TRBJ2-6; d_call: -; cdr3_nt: TGTGCCAGCAGTTACTCGCCGGGTTCGGGCTCTGGGGCCAACGTCCTGACTTTC; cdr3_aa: CASSYSPGSGSGANVLTF
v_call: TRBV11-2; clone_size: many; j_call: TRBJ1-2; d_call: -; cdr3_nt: TGTGCCAGCAGCTTGGTACGGACTAACTATGGCTACACCTTC; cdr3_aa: CASSLVRTNYGYTF
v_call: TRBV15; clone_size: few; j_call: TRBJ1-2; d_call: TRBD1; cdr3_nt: TGTGCCACCAGCAGAGAGGGACAGGGCCGGTATGGCTACACCTTC; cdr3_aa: CATSREGQGRYGYTF
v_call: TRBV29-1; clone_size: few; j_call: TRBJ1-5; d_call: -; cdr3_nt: TGCAGCGTTGACTTGGGTGGCAATCAGCCCCAGCATTTT; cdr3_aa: CSVDLGGNQPQHF
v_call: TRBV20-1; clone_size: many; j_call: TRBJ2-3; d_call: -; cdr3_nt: TGCAGTGCTCTGAGAAGTCCTCATACGCAGTATTTT; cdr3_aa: CSALRSPHTQYF
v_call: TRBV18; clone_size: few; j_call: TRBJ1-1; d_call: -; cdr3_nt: TGTGCCAGCTCACCTTTTAAACGGGCTGACACTGAAGCTTTCTTT; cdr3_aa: CASSPFKRADTEAFF
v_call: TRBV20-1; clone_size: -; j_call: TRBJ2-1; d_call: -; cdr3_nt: TGCAGTGCTAAGCGGGTGAGCTCCTACAATGAGCAGTTCTTC; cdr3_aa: CSAKRVSSYNEQFF
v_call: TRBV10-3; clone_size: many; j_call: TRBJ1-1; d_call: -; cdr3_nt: TGTGCCATCAGTGAGGATGGGGGGTCCCTTACTGAAGCTTTCTTT; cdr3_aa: CAISEDGGSLTEAFF
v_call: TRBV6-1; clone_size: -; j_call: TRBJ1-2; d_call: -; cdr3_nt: TGTGCCAGCATCGAGGGAGGCGGCTACACCTTC; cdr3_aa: CASIEGGGYTF
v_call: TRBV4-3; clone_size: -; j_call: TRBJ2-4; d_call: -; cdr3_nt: TGCGCCAGCAGCCACCTAGGGACCGCCGATACCAAAAACATTCAGTACTTC; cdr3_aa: CASSHLGTADTKNIQYF
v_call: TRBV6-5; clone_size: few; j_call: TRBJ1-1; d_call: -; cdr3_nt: TGTGCCAGCAGTTACTCCACCCGTAACACTGAAGCTTTCTTT; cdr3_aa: CASSYSTRNTEAFF
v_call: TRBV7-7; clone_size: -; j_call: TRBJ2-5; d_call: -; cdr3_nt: TGTGCCAGCAGCTTCGGAGGGCCTGGGGAGACCCAGTACTTC; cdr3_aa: CASSFGGPGETQYF
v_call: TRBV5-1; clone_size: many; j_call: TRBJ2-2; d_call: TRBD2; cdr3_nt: TGCGCCAGCAGCCCCTTTATCAGATCTAGCGGGAGGTCCGGGGAGCTGTTTTTT; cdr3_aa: CASSPFIRSSGRSGELFF
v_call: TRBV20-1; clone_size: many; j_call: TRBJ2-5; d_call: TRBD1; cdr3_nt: TGCAGTGCTAGGGCTTTTGAGACAGGGAGCGAGACCCAGTACTTC; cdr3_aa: CSARAFETGSETQYF
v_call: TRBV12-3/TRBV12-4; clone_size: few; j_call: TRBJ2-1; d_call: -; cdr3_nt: TGTGCCAGCGGCAGCGGAGGGGCCTACAATGAGCAGTTCTTC; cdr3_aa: CASGSGGAYNEQFF
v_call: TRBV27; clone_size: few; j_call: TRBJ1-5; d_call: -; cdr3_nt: TGTGCCAGCAGTTTCCAACCGGTAGGTTGGCAGCCCCAGCATTTT; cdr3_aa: CASSFQPVGWQPQHF
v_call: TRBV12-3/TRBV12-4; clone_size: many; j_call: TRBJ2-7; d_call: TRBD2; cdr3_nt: TGTGCCAGCAGTTTAGGGGTACTAGCGGGAGTGAACGAGCAGTACTTC; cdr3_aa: CASSLGVLAGVNEQYF
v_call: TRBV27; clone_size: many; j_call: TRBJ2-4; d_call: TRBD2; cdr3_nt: TGTGCCAGCAGTCCCACCCGACAGCGGGAGGGCGGCGCGGCCAAAAACATTCAGTACTTC; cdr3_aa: CASSPTRQREGGAAKNIQYF
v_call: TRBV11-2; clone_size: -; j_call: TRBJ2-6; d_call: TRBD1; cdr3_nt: TGTGCCAGCAGCTCGGGACAGGTCCTCTCTGGGGCCAACGTCCTGACTTTC; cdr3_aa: CASSSGQVLSGANVLTF
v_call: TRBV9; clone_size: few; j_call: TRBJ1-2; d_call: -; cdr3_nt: TGTGCCAGCAGCGTAGGCGGCTACACCTTC; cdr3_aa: CASSVGGYTF
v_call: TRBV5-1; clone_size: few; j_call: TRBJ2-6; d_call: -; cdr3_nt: TGCGCCAGCAGCTTGGTACTGGTTGGGGCCAACGTCCTGACTTTC; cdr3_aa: CASSLVLVGANVLTF
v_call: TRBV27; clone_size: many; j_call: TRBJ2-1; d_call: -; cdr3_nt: TGTGCCAGCAGTTTATCCCAGGTTGCACGCTACAATGAGCAGTTCTTC; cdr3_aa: CASSLSQVARYNEQFF
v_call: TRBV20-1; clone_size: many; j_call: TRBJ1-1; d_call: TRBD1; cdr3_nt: TGCAGTGCTACCGGACAGGCCGGGTGGATGAACACTGAAGCTTTCTTT; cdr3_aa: CSATGQAGWMNTEAFF
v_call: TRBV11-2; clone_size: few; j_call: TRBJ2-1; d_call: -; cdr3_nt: TGTGCCAGCAGCCTGAACAGGCTCTCCTACAATGAGCAGTTCTTC; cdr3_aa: CASSLNRLSYNEQFF